These 32 T cell receptor beta chains share one sample of origin, sequenced in a study of early T cells in non-severe SARS-CoV-2 infection (dated by TCRdb to about 2021). Library creation used 5' RACE. Sequenced using a NextSeq 500. TCRdb ran its own pipeline on the public reads, namely fastp trimming at Q25 and MiXCR clone calling, and kept in-frame beta chains. Each entry is one CDR3 protein sequence, shown with its most common DNA and genes. For this sample the table gives roughly 47,000 distinct CDR3 sequences, of which 20% to 25% were detected only once. Approximately 4.4% of the sample is in the top ten clones. This specimen consisted of whole blood, obtained at baseline. All receptors come from an adult who was a healthcare worker with PCR-confirmed SARS-CoV-2 infection or an uninfected control (not recorded which).

This clonotype was observed at least ten times. The rearrangement links TRBV7-9 to TRBJ2-5, with D perhaps given as TRBD1 or TRBD2 (5 bases each). Trimming removed 5 bases from V and 3 bases from J, with 10 bases in between. CDR3 length: 13 residues. Germline-derived CDR1 and CDR2 are SEHNR and FQNEAQ (reference sequence). CDR3 coding DNA: TGTGCCAGCAGCAGGGACGGCGAAGAGACCCAGTACTTC. It codes for CASSRDGEETQYF.

CDR3 residues: CASSLVGTGVTPLHF. The DNA of the CDR3 is TGTGCCAGCAGCTTGGTGGGGACAGGGGTTACACCCCTCCACTTT. This chain connects TRBV5-4 to TRBJ1-6, with 10 nucleotides matching TRBD1. The V gene's germline CDR1 is SGHNT and CDR2 YYREEE (reference sequence). J gave up 11 bases and V 0 bases, and 5 bases lay outside the gene matches. CDR3 length: 15 residues.

This chain links TRBV3-1 with TRBJ1-4; the D is unclear. Trimming pared 4 bases from V and 8 bases from J, leaving 5 bases between. Germline CDR1 reads LGHDT; CDR2 reads YNNKEL (reference sequence). The CDR3 is 11 residues long. CDR3 sequence: CASSLGEKLFF. The CDR3, as DNA: TGTGCCAGCAGCCTGGGGGAAAAACTGTTTTTT.

In this sample, this clonotype turned up a few times. This rearrangement joins TRBV30 to TRBJ1-4, with D tentatively TRBD1 (6 bases). The CDR3 has 16 residues. From germline, CDR1 is GTSNPN and CDR2 SVGIG (reference sequence). Trimming removed 3 bases at V and 4 bases at J, with 18 bases between. The CDR3 loop is CAWSHSLGGGNEKLFF. The DNA of the CDR3 is TGTGCCTGGAGCCATAGCCTCGGGGGCGGTAATGAAAAACTGTTTTTT.

This chain connects TRBV7-2 to TRBJ2-6; D is unresolved. CDR1 SGHTA and CDR2 FQGNSA come from the germline V gene. This CDR3 spans 17 amino acids. Trimming left V 1 base short and J 0 bases short, with 10 bases between. The CDR3 protein is CASSLGYSPSGANVLTF. The CDR3 DNA sequence: TGTGCCAGCAGCTTAGGGTATAGCCCCTCTGGGGCCAACGTCCTGACTTTC.

The genes are TRBV7-2 and TRBJ2-3; 11 bases align to TRBD2. This CDR3 comprises 18 residues. Germline values: CDR1 SGHTA, CDR2 FQGNSA. V lost 7 bases, J lost 0 bases, and 12 bases stayed unmatched. The CDR3 DNA reads TGTGCCAGCACCGGAGGTCTAGCGGGGGGTAGTAGCACAGATACGCAGTATTTT. This sequence encodes CASTGGLAGGSSTDTQYF.

This clonotype has just a few counts. The rearrangement uses TRBV7-8 and TRBJ1-1, with 11 bases matching TRBD1. The CDR3 sequence is 16 residues long. In germline, CDR1 is SGHVS, CDR2 FQNEAQ. V shed 0 bases, J shed 2 bases, and the junction held 2 bases outside the gene matches. The CDR3 DNA follows: TGTGCCAGCAGCTTAGCCAGGACAGGGGGCAACACTGAAGCTTTCTTT. Its protein is CASSLARTGGNTEAFF.

In its sample, this clonotype was seen a few times. The V call is TRBV7-6, the J call TRBJ2-5, with 9 bases that match TRBD1. The germline CDR1 and CDR2 sequences are SGHVS and FNYEAQ. Trimming removed 4 bases from V and 1 base from J; junction bases left unmatched: 7. This CDR3 is 16 amino acids long. CDR3: CASSSRGQGGQETQYF. The CDR3 DNA reads TGTGCCAGCAGCTCGCGGGGACAGGGAGGCCAAGAGACCCAGTACTTC.

This clonotype was counted many times. The chain recombines TRBV7-6 with TRBJ1-1; D is uncertain. The CDR3 is 15 amino acids. Trimming pared 4 bases from V and 0 bases from J, leaving 12 bases between. The germline gives CDR1 SGHVS, CDR2 FNYEAQ. This CDR3 is CASSSSYNLNTEAFF. The DNA of the CDR3 is TGTGCCAGCAGCTCCTCTTATAATCTGAACACTGAAGCTTTCTTT. Using reference TRBV7-6 and TRBJ1-1 for the parts outside the CDR3, the full variable domain is GAGVSQSPRYKVTKRGQDVALRCDPISGHVSLYWYRQALGQGPEFLTYFNYEAQQDKSGLPNDRFSAERPEGSISTLTIQRTEQRDSAMYRCASSSSYNLNTEAFFGQGTRLTVV.

Only a few counts were recorded for this clonotype. The chain uses TRBV5-5 and TRBJ1-3, with TRBD1 as a possible D gene (6 bases). V lost 2 bases and J lost 0, with 9 bases in between. The CDR3 has 15 residues. CDR1 SGHKS and CDR2 YYEKEE come from the germline V gene (reference sequence). The CDR3 nucleotides are TGTGCCAGCAGCTTAGAGGGGGACTCTGGAAACACCATATATTTT. Translated, it gives CASSLEGDSGNTIYF.

This sequence joins TRBV9 and TRBJ1-4; 8 bases agree with TRBD1. The germline V gene encodes CDR1 SGDLS and CDR2 YYNGEE. CDR3 size: 11 residues. V shed 4 bases, J shed 14 bases, and the junction held 4 bases outside the gene matches. In DNA form, the CDR3 reads TGTGCCAGCAGCCCTGGGACAGGCCTGTTTTTT. Residues: CASSPGTGLFF.

This clonotype was observed a few times. The rearrangement uses TRBV5-6 and TRBJ2-2; D may be TRBD1 (6 bases). Germline CDR1 reads SGHDT; CDR2 reads YYEEEE. The CDR3 extends over 16 amino acids. The ends were cut back, 0 bases at V and 6 bases at J, with 15 bases in the middle. The CDR3 DNA sequence: TGTGCCAGCAGCTTGGAAGGCGCAGGGGACGCCGGGGAGCTGTTTTTT. Its protein product is CASSLEGAGDAGELFF.

Written as DNA, the CDR3 is TGTGCCAGCAGCTTCCAGCGGGGGGTTCATCTGCAAGAGACCCAGTACTTC. It is translated as CASSFQRGVHLQETQYF. V usage is TRBV11-3 and J usage is TRBJ2-5; the match to TRBD2 covers 9 bases. V was pared by 3 bases and J by 2 bases, with 10 bases of the junction left unmatched. Per the germline V gene, CDR1 is SGHNT and CDR2 is YENEEA. There are 17 residues in the CDR3.

The gene calls are TRBV29-1 and TRBJ1-2; the D gene is possibly TRBD1 (6 bases). V lost 1 base and J 0 bases, leaving 12 bases between the germline ends. Germline CDR1 SQVTM, CDR2 ANQGSEA. The CDR3 covers 15 residues. CDR3 bases: TGCAGCGTTGAAGCACGACACAGGGCTAACTATGGCTACACCTTC. This codes for CSVEARHRANYGYTF.

The chain links TRBV7-6 to TRBJ2-7, with 8 bases identical to TRBD1. With V trimmed by 5 bases and J by 5 bases, 5 bases remained unmatched. Germline V gene sequence: CDR1 SGHVS, CDR2 FNYEAQ. CDR3 length: 13 amino acids. DNA of the CDR3: TGTGCCAGCAGCCCAACGGACAGGGACGAGCAGTACTTC. Translated, it gives CASSPTDRDEQYF.

Here the CDR3 reads CASSEGGPYNEQFF. CDR3 sequence (DNA): TGCGCCAGCAGTGAGGGGGGCCCCTACAATGAGCAGTTCTTC. The chain carries TRBV10-1 and TRBJ2-1, with D possibly matching TRBD1 (6 bases). V was trimmed by 2 bases and J by 2 bases, leaving 7 bases between them. The germline V gene has CDR1 WNHNN and CDR2 SYGVQD (reference sequence). This CDR3 has 14 amino acids.

This clonotype was counted many times. The V and J genes are TRBV20-1 and TRBJ2-6; D gene uncertain. The CDR3 length is 13 residues. Trimming took off 3 bases at V and 2 bases at J, with 5 bases between the two ends. Germline lookup yields CDR1 DFQATT and CDR2 SNEGSKA (reference sequence). The CDR3 coding sequence is TGCAGTGCTAGGTTCCCTGGGGCCAACGTCCTGACTTTC. Its translation is CSARFPGANVLTF.

This clonotype was seen only a few times. The rearrangement uses TRBV3-1 and TRBJ2-2; 11 bases match TRBD2. The CDR3 spans 18 residues. V shed 4 bases, J shed 1 base, and the junction held 8 bases outside the gene matches. The germline V gene has CDR1 LGHDT and CDR2 YNNKEL (reference sequence). The DNA for the CDR3 is TGTGCCAGCAGCCGATTGTACCTAGCGGGGGGGAACACCGGGGAGCTGTTTTTT. Its protein product is CASSRLYLAGGNTGELFF.

This clonotype was counted only a few times. The chain uses TRBV10-1 and TRBJ1-2; D is unresolved. This CDR3 has 13 amino acids. The V and J ends lost 0 bases and 5 bases respectively, with 7 bases between them. Germline assignment: CDR1 WNHNN and CDR2 SYGVQD (reference sequence). CDR3 sequence reads: CASSESTAYGYTF. CDR3 sequence (DNA): TGCGCCAGCAGTGAGTCAACAGCTTATGGCTACACCTTC.

The chain joins TRBV4-1 to TRBJ2-7; 9 positions match TRBD2. CDR1 and CDR2 from the germline V gene are MGHRA and YSYEKL. There are 16 residues in the CDR3. V shed 1 base, J shed 3 bases, and the junction held 7 bases outside the gene matches. The chain's CDR3 is CASSQVLLAGIYEQYF. CDR3 bases: TGCGCCAGCAGCCAAGTTTTGCTAGCGGGGATCTACGAGCAGTACTTC.

This clonotype was seen a handful of times. The V gene is TRBV30, the J gene TRBJ1-2; D is ambiguous. CDR3 length: 14 amino acids. The V gene lost 3 bases and the J gene lost 7 bases, with 18 bases spanning the gap. Germline CDR1 is GTSNPN and CDR2 is SVGIG (reference sequence). CDR3 coding DNA: TGTGCCTGGAGAGCGACCACGAAGGTCGCTGGCTACACCTTC. Translating it yields CAWRATTKVAGYTF.

This clonotype came up a few times. The chain uses TRBV4-2 and TRBJ1-3; 10 nucleotides line up with TRBD1. This CDR3 is 19 amino acids long. Germline CDR1 and CDR2: LGHNA and YNFKEQ. The J segment lost 0 bases and the V segment lost 4 bases, leaving 12 bases of the junction unmatched. This CDR3 reads CASSRDPGQGSYSGNTIYF. For the CDR3, the DNA is TGTGCCAGCAGCCGAGATCCGGGACAGGGGTCCTACTCTGGAAACACCATATATTTT.

This clonotype has a handful of counts. V is TRBV12-3 or TRBV12-4 and J is TRBJ1-2, with 8 bases matching TRBD1. With V trimmed by 11 bases and J by 4 bases, 3 bases remained unmatched. The CDR3 length is 11 residues. The CDR3 reads CALDRGYGYTF. In DNA, the CDR3 is TGTGCCCTAGACAGGGGCTATGGCTACACCTTC.

J is TRBJ2-3 and V is TRBV11-3, with TRBD2 matching over 10 bases. From germline, CDR1 is SGHNT and CDR2 YENEEA. J gave up 5 bases and V 3 bases, and 5 bases lay outside the gene matches. The CDR3 is made up of 15 amino acids. The CDR3 sequence: CASSLGTSVKDTQYF. CDR3 nucleotide sequence: TGTGCCAGCAGCTTGGGGACTAGCGTAAAAGATACGCAGTATTTT.

Here the CDR3 DNA reads TGCAGCGTTATCTTCGAGACCCAGTACTTC. Translation: CSVIFETQYF. J is TRBJ2-5 and V is TRBV29-1; D unresolved. V gave up 5 bases and J gave up 5 bases, with 6 bases separating them. The CDR3 has 10 amino acids. Germline V lookup: CDR1 SQVTM, CDR2 ANQGSEA. Looking up the rest from reference TRBV29-1 and TRBJ2-5 gives the full variable domain: SAVISQKPSRDICQRGTSLTIQCQVDSQVTMMFWYRQQPGQSLTLIATANQGSEATYESGFVIDKFPISRPNLTFSTLTVSNMSPEDSSIYLCSVIFETQYFGPGTRLLVL.

This chain links TRBV6-6 with TRBJ2-2, with 8 positions matching TRBD2. CDR3 length: 15 residues. Unmatched junction bases numbered 6, after V lost 6 bases and J lost 3 bases. Germline CDR1 reads MNHNY; CDR2 reads SVGAGI (reference sequence). For the CDR3, the DNA is TGTGCCAGCAGGCCGGGACTAGGGGACACCGGGGAGCTGTTTTTT. Translated, it gives CASRPGLGDTGELFF.

This sequence joins TRBV3-1 and TRBJ1-2; TRBD1 might be the D (5 bases). The CDR3 is made up of 12 amino acids. The V gene lost 10 bases and the J gene lost 5 bases, with 14 bases spanning the gap. Germline loops: CDR1 LGHDT, CDR2 YNNKEL (reference sequence). The CDR3 here is CATAGTAYGYTF. In nucleotides, the CDR3 is TGTGCCACAGCTGGGACTGCATATGGCTACACCTTC. The full variable domain, with the rest looked up from reference TRBV3-1 and TRBJ1-2, is DTAVSQTPKYLVTQMGNDKSIKCEQNLGHDTMYWYKQDSKKFLKIMFSYNNKELIINETVPNRFSPKSPDKAHLNLHINSLELGDSAVYFCATAGTAYGYTFGSGTRLTVV.

This clonotype appeared a few times. J is TRBJ2-1 and V is TRBV5-1; 11 bases agree with TRBD2. This CDR3 is 16 amino acids long. The J segment lost 4 bases and the V segment lost 4 bases, leaving 7 bases of the junction unmatched. Germline V gene sequence: CDR1 SGHRS, CDR2 YFSETQ. This CDR3 reads CASSETGTSGYNEQFF. CDR3 coding DNA: TGCGCCAGCAGCGAGACCGGGACTAGCGGATACAATGAGCAGTTCTTC. The full variable domain, its missing parts supplied by reference TRBV5-1 and TRBJ2-1, is KAGVTQTPRYLIKTRGQQVTLSCSPISGHRSVSWYQQTPGQGLQFLFEYFSETQRNKGNFPGRFSGRQFSNSRSEMNVSTLELGDSALYLCASSETGTSGYNEQFFGPGTRLTVL.

Only a few counts were recorded for this clonotype. The chain has TRBV6-5 and TRBJ1-1, with D maybe TRBD1 (6 bases). The V gene lost 2 bases and the J gene lost 3 bases, with 13 bases spanning the gap. The CDR3 is made up of 15 amino acids. Germline V gene sequence: CDR1 MNHEY, CDR2 SVGAGI. CDR3 residues: CASSYLAGEYTEAFF. The CDR3 DNA sequence: TGTGCCAGCAGTTACCTGGCAGGGGAATACACTGAAGCTTTCTTT.

This clonotype was picked up many times. The rearrangement joins TRBV7-9 to TRBJ1-2; 8 bases align to TRBD1. The CDR3 covers 14 residues. The J segment lost 4 bases and the V segment lost 4 bases, leaving 5 bases of the junction unmatched. Germline-derived CDR1 and CDR2 are SEHNR and FQNEAQ (reference sequence). Here the CDR3 reads CASSSAGTGYGYTF. As DNA, the CDR3 is TGTGCCAGCAGCTCCGCCGGGACAGGCTATGGCTACACCTTC.

A few counts support this clonotype. V is TRBV2 and J is TRBJ2-5; TRBD2 matches 14 bases. CDR1 is SNHLY and CDR2 is FYNNEI in the germline V gene. This CDR3 region has 16 residues. With V trimmed by 7 bases and J by 4 bases, 8 bases remained unmatched. CDR3 DNA: TGTGCCAGCACCGCGGGACTAGCGGGGGCCGGAGAGACCCAGTACTTC. This sequence encodes CASTAGLAGAGETQYF.

The gene calls are TRBV7-9 and TRBJ2-5; D tentatively reads TRBD1 or TRBD2 (5 bases each). Germline CDR1 SEHNR, CDR2 FQNEAQ (reference sequence). V lost 11 bases to trimming and J lost 5 bases, with 18 bases between them. This CDR3 is 13 amino acids long. The CDR3 is CAFRGQPGETQYF. CDR3 nucleotides: TGTGCCTTCCGGGGCCAACCGGGGGAGACCCAGTACTTC. Using reference TRBV7-9 and TRBJ2-5 for the parts outside the CDR3, the full variable domain is DTGVSQNPRHKITKRGQNVTFRCDPISEHNRLYWYRQTLGQGPEFLTYFQNEAQLEKSRLLSDRFSAERPKGSFSTLEIQRTEQGDSAMYLCAFRGQPGETQYFGPGTRLLVL.